These 6 T cell receptor beta chains were sequenced from one sample in a study of blood T cell repertoires in COVID-19. TCRdb keeps only in-frame clones here, not all; method: immunoSEQ multiplex PCR. The sample comprises more than 90,000 clones, about 92% of which are singletons, and approximately 5.8% rests with the top ten. The sample consisted of peripheral blood. The source of these receptors is a man aged 45 to 65 with active COVID-19.

This chain joins TRBV28 and TRBJ1-1; weak D call: TRBD1 (5 bases). Germline V gene lookup returns CDR1 MDHEN and CDR2 SYDVKM. Trimming pared 3 bases from V and 5 bases from J, leaving 10 bases between. This CDR3 comprises 13 residues. CDR3 residues: CASSFLQDTEAFF. CDR3 DNA sequence: TGTGCCAGCAGTTTTTTACAGGATACTGAAGCTTTCTTT.

V is TRBV27 and J is TRBJ2-1, with TRBD2 matching 14 bases. The J segment lost 7 bases and the V segment lost 4 bases, leaving 3 bases of the junction unmatched. The germline V gene encodes CDR1 MNHEY and CDR2 SMNVEV (reference sequence). This CDR3 is built from 15 residues. The CDR3 sequence: CASSSGTSGSNEQFF. The CDR3, as DNA: TGTGCCAGCAGTTCCGGGACTAGCGGGAGTAATGAGCAGTTCTTC.

The V call is TRBV15, the J call TRBJ2-2; no reliable D call. This CDR3 region has 15 residues. Trimming stripped 0 bases from V and 6 bases from J, with 11 bases between. Germline-derived CDR1 and CDR2 are LNHNV and YYDKDF (reference sequence). CDR3 sequence: CATSRDLGPAGELFF. The CDR3 DNA is TGTGCCACCAGCAGAGATCTTGGGCCCGCCGGGGAGCTGTTTTTT.

The V call is TRBV19, the J call TRBJ1-2; D might be TRBD1 (5 bases). Trimming stripped 7 bases from V and 4 bases from J, with 19 bases between. Germline values: CDR1 LNHDA, CDR2 SQIVND (reference sequence). The CDR3 consists of 15 residues. The CDR3 nucleotides read TGTGCCAGTACCCACAGGTGGCGGCAGGCCTATGGCTACACCTTC. Translation gives CASTHRWRQAYGYTF.

The V and J genes are TRBV7-3 and TRBJ1-6; D unresolved. The CDR3 is 17 residues long. V shed 6 bases and J shed 7 bases, with 22 bases lying between them. Germline CDR1 SGHTA, CDR2 FQGTGA. CDR3 in DNA: TGTGCCAGCAGGAGGAGACGAGGGCCCAGGAAAAATTCACCCCTCCACTTT. Translated, it gives CASRRRRGPRKNSPLHF.

The CDR3 nucleotides read TGTGCCAGTAGTCCCAAGGGGGGGTTTGAGCAGTTCTTC. This translates into CASSPKGGFEQFF. The chain combines TRBV19 with TRBJ2-1; tentatively, D is TRBD2 (7 bases). There are 13 residues in the CDR3. CDR1 is LNHDA and CDR2 is SQIVND in the germline V gene (reference sequence). V lost 5 bases and J lost 9, with 14 bases in between.